This T cell receptor beta chain appears in the sequencing data of a study of Ad26.COV2.S vaccination and SARS-CoV-2 variants. Study-level findings and limits: People who got the vaccine had more spike-specific TCR breadth than people who got placebo.

About this clone itself: Its antigen is undetermined.

The CDR3 totals 11 residues. The germline V gene encodes CDR1 KGHDR and CDR2 SFDVKD. V lost 0 bases, J lost 8 bases, and 3 bases lay in between. The treatment is: some 20 received Ad26.COV2.S at low or high dose, single or two shots; 5 received placebo; per-sample allocation not given. The samples were gathered on day 63 after the first injection of vaccine or placebo. The donor's status was that of an adult aged 18-55 years in Boston. It was Wuhan-strain SARS-CoV-2 spike that the Ad26 vaccine vector expressed. Data came from immunoSEQ multiplex PCR; TCRdb stores just in-frame clones and leaves some out. The table lists approximately 480,000 clones, around nine tenths of them singletons.

The receptor was isolated from a person between 18 and 65 years old who received the Ad26.COV2.S COVID-19 vaccine or a placebo. V is TRBV24-1 and J is TRBJ1-1; the D is unclear. Material: peripheral blood, obtained in a trial of Ad26.COV2.S vaccine versus placebo. The CDR3 DNA reads TGTGCCACCAGTGATTTGGGAGAAGCTTTCTTT. It is translated as CATSDLGEAFF.